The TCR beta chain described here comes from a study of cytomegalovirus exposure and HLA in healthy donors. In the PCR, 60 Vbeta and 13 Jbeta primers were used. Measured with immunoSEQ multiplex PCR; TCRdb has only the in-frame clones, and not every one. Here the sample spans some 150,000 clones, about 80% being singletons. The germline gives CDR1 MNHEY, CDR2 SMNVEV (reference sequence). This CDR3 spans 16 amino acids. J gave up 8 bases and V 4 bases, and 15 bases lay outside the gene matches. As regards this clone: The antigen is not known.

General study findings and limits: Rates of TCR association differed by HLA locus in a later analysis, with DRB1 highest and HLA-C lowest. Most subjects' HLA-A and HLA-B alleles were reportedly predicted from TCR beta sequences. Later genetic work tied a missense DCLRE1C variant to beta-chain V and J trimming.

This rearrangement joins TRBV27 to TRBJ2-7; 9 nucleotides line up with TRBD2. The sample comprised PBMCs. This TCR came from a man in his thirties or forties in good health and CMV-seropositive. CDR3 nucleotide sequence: TGTGCCAGCAGTTCCCTATTCGGCGGGAGGGACAACCAGCAGTACTTC. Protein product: CASSSLFGGRDNQQYF.